Following are 29 T cell receptor beta chains from one sample sequenced in a study of CD8 T cells in Susac syndrome. A quantity of 0.5 to 1 ug RNA underwent reverse transcription using random hexamers. TCRdb independently ran MiXCR on the immunoSEQ multiplex PCR reads; one entry per CDR3 protein. The sample lists 200,000 to 250,000 distinct CDR3 sequences; 93% were seen once. The material sequenced was CD4+ T cells from PBMCs. The source is a human donor with multiple sclerosis.

This clonotype has only one observation. The genes are TRBV6-5 and TRBJ2-7; D is unclear. V lost 0 bases and J 2 bases, leaving 8 bases between the germline ends. Germline V gene data show CDR1 as MNHEY and CDR2 as SVGAGI. CDR3 length: 14 amino acids. CDR3 coding DNA: TGTGCCAGCAGTTACTCAGGACCGCCCTACGAGCAGTACTTC. Encoded protein: CASSYSGPPYEQYF.

The gene calls are TRBV28 and TRBJ1-3, with 8 bases matching TRBD1. The CDR3 is made up of 15 amino acids. J was trimmed by 6 bases and V by 3 bases; bases with no gene match: 7. CDR1 and CDR2 from the germline V gene are MDHEN and SYDVKM. CDR3 residues: CASSFGQGAENTIYF. In DNA, the CDR3 is TGTGCCAGCAGTTTCGGCCAGGGGGCTGAAAACACCATATATTTT. Supplemented by reference TRBV28 and TRBJ1-3, the full variable domain reads DVKVTQSSRYLVKRTGEKVFLECVQDMDHENMFWYRQDPGLGLRLIYFSYDVKMKEKGDIPEGYSVSREKKERFSLILESASTNQTSMYLCASSFGQGAENTIYFGEGSWLTVV.

The chain employs TRBV30 and TRBJ1-1; unclear D gene. Trimming shortened V by 2 bases and J by 7 bases, and 14 bases separated the two germline ends. The CDR3 is 13 residues long. Per germline, CDR1 GTSNPN and CDR2 SVGIG (reference sequence). The CDR3 region has the DNA TGTGCCTGGAGTCAATTCGCCTACAGTGAAGCTTTCTTT. Translation: CAWSQFAYSEAFF. Based on the CDR3 plus reference TRBV30 and TRBJ1-1, the full variable domain is SQTIHQWPATLVQPVGSPLSLECTVEGTSNPNLYWYRQAAGRGLQLLFYSVGIGQISSEVPQNLSASRPQDRQFILSSKKLLLSDSGFYLCAWSQFAYSEAFFGQGTRLTVV.

This clonotype was found once. The chain joins TRBV12-3 or TRBV12-4 to TRBJ2-1; no clear D gene. CDR3 length equals 13 residues. The V gene lost 5 bases and the J gene lost 7 bases, with 12 bases spanning the gap. This CDR3 reads CASSTRLGNEQFF. CDR3 nucleotides: TGTGCCAGCAGTACCCGTCTGGGAAATGAGCAGTTCTTC.

The chain joins TRBV20-1 to TRBJ2-1; D unresolved. CDR3 size: 13 residues. The V and J ends lost 6 bases and 12 bases respectively, with 21 bases between them. Germline CDR1 is DFQATT and CDR2 is SNEGSKA (reference sequence). As DNA, the CDR3 is TGCAGTGCGGAAAAGTCAAGCGCTGACGGGCAGTTCTTC. This gives the protein CSAEKSSADGQFF.

The genes are TRBV7-6 and TRBJ2-1, with a possible D match to TRBD2 (6 bases). This CDR3 is 17 amino acids long. V was shortened by 1 base and J by 6 bases, with 19 bases between the two germline ends. The germline V gene encodes CDR1 SGHVS and CDR2 FNYEAQ. The CDR3 region is CASSLVPPGRRVNEQFF. CDR3 nucleotide sequence: TGTGCCAGCAGCTTAGTTCCCCCAGGCCGGAGGGTCAATGAGCAGTTCTTC.

This chain connects TRBV3-1 to TRBJ1-2; the D is unclear. Per germline, CDR1 LGHDT and CDR2 YNNKEL (reference sequence). The CDR3 consists of 13 residues. The ends were cut back, 2 bases at V and 5 bases at J, with 9 bases in the middle. In nucleotides, the CDR3 is TGTGCCAGCAGCCAACCAAAGGGATATGGCTACACCTTC. It yields the protein CASSQPKGYGYTF.

The chain employs TRBV4-1 and TRBJ1-5, with D tentatively TRBD1 (6 bases). The CDR3 totals 16 residues. Germline lookup yields CDR1 MGHRA and CDR2 YSYEKL. V was clipped by 1 base and J by 1 base, with 11 bases between them. CDR3 amino acids: CASSQAGGGSNQPQHF. The CDR3 nucleotides are TGCGCCAGCAGCCAAGCTGGGGGCGGAAGCAATCAGCCCCAGCATTTT.

The J gene is TRBJ1-3, the V gene TRBV18; the D is unclear. Germline V gives CDR1 KGHSH, CDR2 LQKENI. Trimming shortened V by 5 bases and J by 0 bases, and 8 bases separated the two germline ends. The CDR3 covers 14 residues. The DNA for the CDR3 is TGTGCCAGCTCATCAGGAATCTCTGGAAACACCATATATTTT. It specifies CASSSGISGNTIYF.

CDR3 protein: CASSRETGFRSSPLHF. CDR3 nucleotides: TGTGCCAGCAGCCGCGAAACAGGGTTTAGGAGTTCACCCCTCCACTTT. The V gene is TRBV3-1, the J gene TRBJ1-6; D is possibly TRBD1 (6 bases). The CDR3 is 16 amino acids. Looked up from germline, CDR1 is LGHDT and CDR2 is YNNKEL (reference sequence). The ends were cut back, 4 bases at V and 9 bases at J, with 19 bases in the middle. Combining the CDR3 with reference TRBV3-1 and TRBJ1-6 gives the whole variable domain DTAVSQTPKYLVTQMGNDKSIKCEQNLGHDTMYWYKQDSKKFLKIMFSYNNKELIINETVPNRFSPKSPDKAHLNLHINSLELGDSAVYFCASSRETGFRSSPLHFGNGTRLTVT.

CDR3 loop: CASSELRGAGELFF. The CDR3 coding sequence is TGTGCCAGCAGTGAATTAAGGGGGGCCGGGGAGCTGTTTTTT. This rearrangement joins TRBV6-1 to TRBJ2-2, with D perhaps given as TRBD1 or TRBD2 (6 bases each). V gave up 2 bases and J gave up 6 bases, with 10 bases separating them. Germline assignment: CDR1 MNHNS and CDR2 SASEGT. CDR3 length: 14 residues.

The genes are TRBV12-3 or TRBV12-4 and TRBJ2-1; TRBD2 agrees at 7 bases. The CDR3 covers 18 residues. V shed 1 base and J 7 bases; nucleotides not matched to a gene: 16. CDR3 amino acids: CASSLEDWAGVKRNEQFF. The CDR3 nucleotides read TGTGCCAGCAGTTTAGAAGACTGGGCGGGAGTAAAGAGGAATGAGCAGTTCTTC.

V and J are TRBV27 and TRBJ2-2, with unresolved D. The CDR3 covers 14 residues. Deletions cut 1 base from V and 4 bases from J, with 7 bases between. In germline, CDR1 is MNHEY, CDR2 SMNVEV (reference sequence). The CDR3 DNA reads TGTGCCAGCAGTTTATTGTACTCCACCGGGGAGCTGTTTTTT. Translated, it gives CASSLLYSTGELFF.

The genes are TRBV2 and TRBJ2-1, with 13 bases identical to TRBD2. The V segment lost 0 bases and the J segment 7 bases; nucleotides outside the gene matches: 6. From germline, CDR1 is SNHLY and CDR2 FYNNEI. This CDR3 region has 17 residues. The CDR3, as DNA: TGTGCCAGCAGTGAAGCGCAGATGGGACTAGCGGGGAATGAGCAGTTCTTC. The encoded protein is CASSEAQMGLAGNEQFF.

This clonotype was observed a single time. V usage is TRBV12-3 or TRBV12-4 and J usage is TRBJ2-3, with 9 bases aligning to TRBD2. Trimming cost V 3 bases and J 2 bases; bases outside gene matches: 6. The CDR3 contains 16 residues. The CDR3 reads CASSFRLAETTDTQYF. The DNA of the CDR3 is TGTGCCAGCAGTTTTAGACTAGCGGAGACCACAGATACGCAGTATTTT.

The chain combines TRBV5-4 with TRBJ1-2; TRBD1 matches at 8 bases. V was pared by 4 bases and J by 4 bases, with 6 bases of the junction left unmatched. The CDR3 consists of 14 residues. Germline CDR1 and CDR2: SGHNT and YYREEE (reference sequence). The CDR3 reads CASSGLTGGYGYTF. CDR3 nucleotide sequence: TGTGCCAGCAGCGGCCTCACAGGGGGCTATGGCTACACCTTC.

The CDR3 DNA sequence: TGTGCCAGCAGCACGACAAGGGGTTCCGATCAGCCCCAGCATTTT. Protein product: CASSTTRGSDQPQHF. This chain joins TRBV3-1 and TRBJ1-5, with TRBD1 as a possible D gene (5 bases). V lost 5 bases and J 5 bases, leaving 16 bases between the germline ends. This CDR3 region has 15 residues. CDR1 and CDR2 (germline): LGHDT, YNNKEL (reference sequence).

The chain is built from TRBV28 and TRBJ2-1; 8 nucleotides agree with TRBD2. The germline gives CDR1 MDHEN, CDR2 SYDVKM. This CDR3 spans 15 amino acids. V shed 6 bases, J shed 3 bases, and the junction held 7 bases outside the gene matches. In nucleotides, the CDR3 is TGTGCCAGCAGCAATAGCGGGGCCAACTACAATGAGCAGTTCTTC. Protein: CASSNSGANYNEQFF.

The rearrangement joins TRBV18 to TRBJ1-1, with D unresolved. This CDR3 comprises 12 residues. Germline CDR1 KGHSH, CDR2 LQKENI. The V and J ends lost 0 bases and 7 bases respectively, with 6 bases between them. The CDR3 loop is CASSPPAGEAFF. The CDR3 DNA follows: TGTGCCAGCTCACCACCGGCAGGTGAAGCTTTCTTT.

The V gene is TRBV7-9, the J gene TRBJ2-7, with D perhaps TRBD1 (6 bases). V gave up 1 base and J gave up 4 bases, with 8 bases separating them. The CDR3 spans 13 residues. The germline CDR1 and CDR2 sequences are SEHNR and FQNEAQ (reference sequence). The CDR3 spells CASSLGGGYEQYF. CDR3 nucleotides: TGTGCCAGCAGCTTAGGAGGGGGTTACGAGCAGTACTTC.

The J gene is TRBJ2-7, the V gene TRBV28; D unclear. Trimming took off 4 bases at V and 5 bases at J, with 6 bases between the two ends. Looked up from germline, CDR1 is MDHEN and CDR2 is SYDVKM. The CDR3 is 11 amino acids. CDR3 protein: CASSSLNEQYF. DNA of the CDR3: TGTGCCAGCAGTTCCCTTAACGAGCAGTACTTC.

V is TRBV25-1 and J is TRBJ2-7; D unresolved. Germline CDR1 is MGHDK and CDR2 is SYGVNS. V lost 4 bases and J 0 bases, leaving 7 bases between the germline ends. CDR3 length equals 13 residues. The CDR3 nucleotides are TGTGCCAGCAGTGTAGGTTTCTCCTACGAGCAGTACTTC. Translating it yields CASSVGFSYEQYF.

V gene TRBV7-9 combines with J gene TRBJ2-5, with D tentatively TRBD2 (6 bases). Trimming removed 2 bases from V and 3 bases from J, with 7 bases in between. CDR1 and CDR2 (germline): SEHNR, FQNEAQ (reference sequence). The CDR3 contains 13 residues. CDR3 sequence (DNA): TGTGCCAGCAGCTTATCGGGGGAAGAGACCCAGTACTTC. Translation gives CASSLSGEETQYF. Together with reference TRBV7-9 and TRBJ2-5, the CDR3 gives the full variable domain: DTGVSQNPRHKITKRGQNVTFRCDPISEHNRLYWYRQTLGQGPEFLTYFQNEAQLEKSRLLSDRFSAERPKGSFSTLEIQRTEQGDSAMYLCASSLSGEETQYFGPGTRLLVL.

The rearrangement links TRBV4-1 to TRBJ2-1, with 7 bases matching TRBD2. V gave up 1 base and J gave up 5 bases; unmatched junction bases: 5. CDR1 and CDR2 from the germline V gene are MGHRA and YSYEKL. CDR3 length: 15 amino acids. CDR3 loop: CASSQGLAVNNEQFF. The CDR3, as DNA: TGCGCCAGCAGCCAAGGTCTAGCGGTTAACAATGAGCAGTTCTTC.

The chain recombines TRBV12-3 or TRBV12-4 with TRBJ1-5; D remains unclear. The V end was cut by 3 bases, the J end by 0 bases, with 9 bases between. The CDR3 is 15 amino acids. Here the CDR3 DNA reads TGTGCCAGCAGTTTGGTACACAATAGCAATCAGCCCCAGCATTTT. Protein: CASSLVHNSNQPQHF.

The chain has TRBV12-3 or TRBV12-4 and TRBJ1-5; 10 bases match TRBD1. CDR3 size: 16 residues. J was trimmed by 3 bases and V by 7 bases; bases with no gene match: 9. The DNA for the CDR3 is TGTGCCAGCACATCTTCGGGGACAGGGGTCAATCAGCCCCAGCATTTT. Amino acid sequence: CASTSSGTGVNQPQHF.

The chain uses TRBV7-9 and TRBJ1-2; D not resolved. CDR3 size: 12 residues. CDR1 is SEHNR and CDR2 is FQNEAQ in the germline V gene (reference sequence). Between the trimmed V and J ends, which lost 0 bases and 7 bases, there was a span of 6 bases. As DNA, the CDR3 is TGTGCCAGCAGCTTAGCGGAATTTGGCTACACCTTC. It specifies CASSLAEFGYTF.

V gene TRBV20-1 combines with J gene TRBJ2-7, with 9 nucleotides matching TRBD1. The CDR3 is made up of 13 amino acids. The junction had 3 bases not matched to a gene; V was cut back by 3 bases and J by 3 bases. The germline CDR1 and CDR2 sequences are DFQATT and SNEGSKA (reference sequence). The CDR3 region has the DNA TGCAGTGCTAGGGGACAGGGCGGCTACGAGCAGTACTTC. Translation gives CSARGQGGYEQYF.

V usage is TRBV30 and J usage is TRBJ1-5; D is unclear. V lost 4 bases and J 4 bases, leaving 17 bases between the germline ends. The CDR3 has 15 amino acids. The germline CDR1 and CDR2 sequences are GTSNPN and SVGIG (reference sequence). This chain's CDR3 is CAWTPPWPSNQPQHF. The DNA for the CDR3 is TGTGCCTGGACCCCGCCTTGGCCCAGTAATCAGCCCCAGCATTTT.